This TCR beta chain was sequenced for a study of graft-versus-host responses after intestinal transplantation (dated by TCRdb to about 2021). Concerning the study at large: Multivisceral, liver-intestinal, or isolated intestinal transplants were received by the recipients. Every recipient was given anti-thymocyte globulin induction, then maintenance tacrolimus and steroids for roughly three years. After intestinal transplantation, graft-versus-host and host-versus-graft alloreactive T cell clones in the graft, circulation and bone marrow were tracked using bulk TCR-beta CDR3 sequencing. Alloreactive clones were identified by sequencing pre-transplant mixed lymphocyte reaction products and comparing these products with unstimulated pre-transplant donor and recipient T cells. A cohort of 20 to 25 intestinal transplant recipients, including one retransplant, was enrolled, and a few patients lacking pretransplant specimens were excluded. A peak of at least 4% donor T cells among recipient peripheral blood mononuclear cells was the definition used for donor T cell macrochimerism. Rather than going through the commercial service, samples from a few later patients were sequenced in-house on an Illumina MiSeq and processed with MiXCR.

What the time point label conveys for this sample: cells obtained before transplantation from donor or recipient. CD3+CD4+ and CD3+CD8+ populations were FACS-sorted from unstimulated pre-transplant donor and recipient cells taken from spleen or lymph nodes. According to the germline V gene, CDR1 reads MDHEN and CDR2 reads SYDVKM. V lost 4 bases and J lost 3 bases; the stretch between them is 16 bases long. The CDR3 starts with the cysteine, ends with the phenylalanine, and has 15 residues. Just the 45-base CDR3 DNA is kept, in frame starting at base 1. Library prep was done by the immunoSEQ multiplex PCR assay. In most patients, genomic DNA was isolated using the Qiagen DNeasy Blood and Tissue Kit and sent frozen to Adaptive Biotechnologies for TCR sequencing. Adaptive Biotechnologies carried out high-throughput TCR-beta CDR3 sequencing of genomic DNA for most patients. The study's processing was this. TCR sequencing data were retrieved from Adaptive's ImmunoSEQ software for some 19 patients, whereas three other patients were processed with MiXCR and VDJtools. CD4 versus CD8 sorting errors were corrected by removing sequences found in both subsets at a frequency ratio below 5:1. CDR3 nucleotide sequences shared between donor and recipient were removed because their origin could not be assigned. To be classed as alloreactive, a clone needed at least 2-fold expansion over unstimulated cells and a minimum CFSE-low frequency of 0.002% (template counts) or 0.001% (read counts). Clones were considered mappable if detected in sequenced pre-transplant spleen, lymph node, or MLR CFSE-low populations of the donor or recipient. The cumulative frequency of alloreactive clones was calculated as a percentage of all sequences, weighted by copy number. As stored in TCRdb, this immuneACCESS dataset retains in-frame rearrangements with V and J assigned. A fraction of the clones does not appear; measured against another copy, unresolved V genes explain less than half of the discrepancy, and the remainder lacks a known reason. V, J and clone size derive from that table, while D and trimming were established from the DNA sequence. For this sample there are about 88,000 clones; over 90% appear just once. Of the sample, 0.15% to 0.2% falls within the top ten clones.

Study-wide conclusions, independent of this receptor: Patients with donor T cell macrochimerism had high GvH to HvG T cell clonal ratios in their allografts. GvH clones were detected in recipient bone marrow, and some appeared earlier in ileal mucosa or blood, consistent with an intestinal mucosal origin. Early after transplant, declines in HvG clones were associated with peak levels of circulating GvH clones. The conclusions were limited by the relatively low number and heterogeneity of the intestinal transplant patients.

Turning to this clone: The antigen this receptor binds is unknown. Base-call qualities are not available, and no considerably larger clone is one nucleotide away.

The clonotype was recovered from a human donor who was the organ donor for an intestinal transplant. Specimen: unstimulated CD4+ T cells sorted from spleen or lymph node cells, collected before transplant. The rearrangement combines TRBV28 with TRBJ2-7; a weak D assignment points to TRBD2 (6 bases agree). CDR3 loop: CASSSGGLGLYEQYF. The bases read TGTGCCAGCAGTTCTGGGGGGTTGGGACTCTACGAGCAGTACTTC.